This T cell receptor (beta chain) came from a study of blood T cells in healthy people across ages. The second PCR ran roughly 7 to 11 cycles with a sample-barcoded 5' primer and J-beta primers. In TCRdb, the 5' RACE reads were re-called with MiXCR into one record per CDR3 protein. Among under 1 million distinct CDR3 sequences listed, 40% to 50% were seen once. Source material: blood. The TCR sequence derives from a man in his sixties in good health.

CDR3 loop: CASSQTDRERQPQHF. CDR3 DNA sequence: TGCGCCAGCAGCCAAACGGACAGGGAAAGACAGCCCCAGCATTTT. V usage is TRBV4-1 and J usage is TRBJ1-5; 8 bases are a match to TRBD1. The CDR3 is 15 amino acids. The germline gives CDR1 MGHRA, CDR2 YSYEKL. The junction had 7 bases not matched to a gene; V was cut back by 2 bases and J by 7 bases.